These T cell receptor beta chains were read from a single sample in a study of T cells in Graves' hyperthyroidism and ophthalmopathy. TCRdb reanalysed the multiplex PCR reads using MiXCR and keeps one entry per CDR3 protein. Among nearly 750,000 distinct CDR3 sequences, approximately 40% were seen once, and the ten largest hold about a third. The sequencing sample was made of blood. Receptors originate from a woman aged 40 to 50 with Graves' hyperthyroidism. Both conserved end residues are part of each CDR3. Fields, in order: V gene, CDR3 protein.

v_gene: TRBV19
CDR3aa: CASSTRTSGNQPQHF

v_gene: TRBV12-3/TRBV12-4
CDR3aa: CASRPSTGTYEQYF

v_gene: TRBV2
CDR3aa: CASRPTGGNEKLFF

v_gene: TRBV7-6
CDR3aa: CASSLGDRGNTGELFF

v_gene: TRBV5-1
CDR3aa: CASSGTGLTEAFF

v_gene: TRBV6-5
CDR3aa: CASSYSSRSSGNTIYF

v_gene: TRBV4-3
CDR3aa: CASSRIYLTYSGANVLTF

v_gene: TRBV6-5
CDR3aa: CASSDHSNYGYTF

v_gene: TRBV19
CDR3aa: CASSMRRGRSVNTEAFF

v_gene: TRBV4-2
CDR3aa: CASSQDGSIEKLFF